Listed here are 26 T cell receptor beta chains from one sample, sequenced in a study of blood T cell repertoires in COVID-19. Generated by immunoSEQ multiplex PCR, the TCRdb table keeps only in-frame clones and is missing some. The table includes over 250,000 clones, around 90% detected once. What was sequenced was peripheral blood. These receptors were obtained from a woman in her 70s with COVID-19, enrolled during active disease.

Only a few counts were recorded for this clone. V gene TRBV6-4 combines with J gene TRBJ1-1; D gene unclear. Germline CDR1 is MRHNA and CDR2 is SNTAGT. V was clipped by 4 bases and J by 3 bases, with 9 bases between them. CDR3 size: 13 residues. CDR3 amino acids: CASSANSYTEAFF. For the CDR3, the DNA is TGTGCCAGCAGTGCCAACAGCTACACTGAAGCTTTCTTT.

The chain employs TRBV7-2 and TRBJ1-1; maybe TRBD1 (6 bases). The CDR3 has 13 residues. Germline lookup yields CDR1 SGHTA and CDR2 FQGNSA. The V gene lost 4 bases and the J gene lost 10 bases, with 16 bases spanning the gap. The CDR3 spells CASSSIQQGGAFF. The CDR3 DNA reads as TGTGCCAGCAGCTCGATACAACAGGGTGGAGCTTTCTTT.

This chain uses TRBV28 with TRBJ2-7; a possible D gene is TRBD2 (5 bases). Germline CDR1 and CDR2: MDHEN and SYDVKM. The germline V and J ends were trimmed by 3 bases and 1 base, with 13 bases remaining between them. There are 15 residues in the CDR3. DNA for the CDR3: TGTGCCAGCAGTTTCAGCGGAACAAATTCCTACGAGCAGTACTTC. Protein: CASSFSGTNSYEQYF.

The chain employs TRBV18 and TRBJ1-2, with TRBD1 matching over 8 bases. CDR1 and CDR2 (germline): KGHSH, LQKENI. Trimming at V came to 2 bases and at J to 3 bases, leaving 5 bases not matched to a gene. CDR3 length: 15 residues. Here the CDR3 DNA reads TGTGCCAGCTCACCAGAGGCAGGGGGCGACTATGGCTACACCTTC. Residues: CASSPEAGGDYGYTF.

This clone has more than one count but fewer than ten. The chain combines TRBV7-2 with TRBJ2-2; TRBD2 matches at 12 bases. Looked up from germline, CDR1 is SGHTA and CDR2 is FQGNSA. Trimming removed 5 bases from V and 2 bases from J; junction bases left unmatched: 3. This CDR3 region has 16 residues. The CDR3 sequence is CASSLTSGRNTGELFF. CDR3 coding DNA: TGTGCCAGCAGCCTGACTAGCGGGAGAAACACCGGGGAGCTGTTTTTT. The full variable domain, rest sourced from reference TRBV7-2 and TRBJ2-2, is GAGVSQSPSNKVTEKGKDVELRCDPISGHTALYWYRQSLGQGLEFLIYFQGNSAPDKSGLPSDRFSAERTGGSVSTLTIQRTQQEDSAVYLCASSLTSGRNTGELFFGEGSRLTVL.

This clone was recorded a few times. This chain connects TRBV7-3 to TRBJ1-2, with TRBD1 as a possible D gene (5 bases). Trimming stripped 5 bases from V and 7 bases from J, with 14 bases between. From germline, CDR1 is SGHTA and CDR2 FQGTGA. This CDR3 region has 13 residues. The CDR3 bases are TGTGCCAGCAGCCCAGTGGGGGGATTTGGCTACACCTTC. Its translation is CASSPVGGFGYTF. The variable domain in full, completed from reference TRBV7-3 and TRBJ1-2, reads GAGVSQTPSNKVTEKGKYVELRCDPISGHTALYWYRQSLGQGPEFLIYFQGTGAADDSGLPNDRFFAVRPEGSVSTLKIQRTERGDSAVYLCASSPVGGFGYTFGSGTRLTVV.

V is TRBV7-9 and J is TRBJ1-3; 12 bases match TRBD1. The CDR3 length is 16 residues. The trim removed 5 bases at V and 1 base at J, leaving 3 bases unmatched. Germline-derived CDR1 and CDR2 are SEHNR and FQNEAQ (reference sequence). This CDR3 reads CASSTGQGASGNTIYF. The CDR3 nucleotides are TGTGCCAGCAGCACGGGACAGGGGGCTTCTGGAAACACCATATATTTT.

This clone was counted a single time. The chain combines TRBV5-4 with TRBJ2-1; 10 bases fit TRBD2. V was pared by 0 bases and J by 13 bases, with 7 bases of the junction left unmatched. Germline assignment: CDR1 SGHNT and CDR2 YYREEE (reference sequence). This CDR3 is 14 amino acids long. The DNA of the CDR3 is TGTGCCAGCAGCTTGGGACTAGCGGGTAATAAACAGTTCTTC. Encoded protein: CASSLGLAGNKQFF.

This clone was observed once. The J gene is TRBJ2-7, the V gene TRBV28; maybe TRBD2 (6 bases). The CDR3 totals 16 residues. V lost 2 bases to trimming and J lost 0 bases, with 14 bases between them. CDR1 is MDHEN, CDR2 SYDVKM, per germline. The CDR3 sequence is CASSLLATISSYEQYF. CDR3 in DNA: TGTGCCAGCAGTTTACTAGCGACAATTAGCTCCTACGAGCAGTACTTC.

The chain recombines TRBV4-2 with TRBJ1-5; TRBD1 matches 7 bases. V shed 1 base and J 4 bases; nucleotides not matched to a gene: 4. The V gene's germline CDR1 is LGHNA and CDR2 YNFKEQ. This CDR3 is built from 15 residues. CDR3 DNA: TGTGCCAGCAGCCAAGTGGTACAGGGGAATCAGCCCCAGCATTTT. Protein product: CASSQVVQGNQPQHF.

This clone has just one count. The CDR3 sequence is CASGRGYGYTF. As DNA, the CDR3 is TGCGCCAGTGGCAGGGGGTATGGCTACACCTTC. The rearrangement links TRBV23-1 to TRBJ1-2, with TRBD1 matching over 7 bases. TRBV23-1 is an ORF for which the function is uncertain. The CDR3 runs 11 residues. V shed 9 bases, J shed 5 bases, and the junction held 3 bases outside the gene matches.

This sequence joins TRBV28 and TRBJ2-5; D might be TRBD2 (6 bases). Trimming took 1 base from V and 2 from J, leaving 11 bases between them. Germline values: CDR1 MDHEN, CDR2 SYDVKM. The CDR3 has 15 residues. The DNA for the CDR3 is TGTGCCAGCAGTTTATCGGTTCTAGCGCAAGAGACCCAGTACTTC. Its protein is CASSLSVLAQETQYF.

The gene calls are TRBV3-1 (or the pseudogene TRBV3-2) and TRBJ2-7; a weak D match, TRBD2 (5 bases). Germline assignment: CDR1 LGHDT and CDR2 YNNKEL (reference sequence). The V and J ends lost 1 base and 7 bases respectively, with 5 bases between them. The length of the CDR3 is 11 residues. CDR3 sequence: CASSQGREQYF. For the CDR3, the DNA is TGTGCCAGCAGCCAAGGGAGGGAGCAGTACTTC.

This chain joins TRBV27 and TRBJ2-3; D uncertain. The CDR3 extends over 14 amino acids. The V end was cut by 3 bases, the J end by 2 bases, with 9 bases between. Germline V gene sequence: CDR1 MNHEY, CDR2 SMNVEV (reference sequence). Here the CDR3 reads CASSFVTDTDTQYF. For the CDR3, the DNA is TGTGCCAGCAGTTTTGTAACAGACACAGATACGCAGTATTTT.

As for this clone: The same CDR3 also results from other DNA sequences found in this sample. The CDR3 sequence: CASSQGQYQETQYF. The CDR3 DNA is TGCGCCAGCAGCCAAGGCCAGTACCAAGAGACCCAGTACTTC. The J gene is TRBJ2-5, the V gene TRBV4-1, with D unresolved. Trimming cost V 1 base and J 0 bases, with 6 bases left between them. Germline assignment: CDR1 MGHRA and CDR2 YSYEKL. This CDR3 spans 14 amino acids.

This chain joins TRBV4-2 and TRBJ2-3, with D possibly being TRBD2 (7 bases). The germline gives CDR1 LGHNA, CDR2 YNFKEQ. This CDR3 is 15 amino acids long. V dropped 0 bases and J dropped 5 bases, with 12 bases sitting between them. CDR3: CASSQEGGPVDTQYF. CDR3 DNA: TGTGCCAGCAGCCAAGAGGGGGGGCCTGTAGATACGCAGTATTTT.

This clone was observed a single time. This rearrangement joins TRBV2 to TRBJ1-1, with D possibly matching TRBD1 (5 bases). Germline loops: CDR1 SNHLY, CDR2 FYNNEI. Between the trimmed V and J ends, which lost 0 bases and 4 bases, there was a span of 18 bases. The CDR3 spans 17 residues. CDR3 residues: CASSEAPDGGLGTEAFF. CDR3 nucleotide sequence: TGTGCCAGCAGTGAAGCGCCGGACGGGGGATTAGGCACTGAAGCTTTCTTT.

The chain's CDR3 is CASSVGTGLGNTIYF. The CDR3 DNA reads TGTGCCAGCAGCGTCGGGACAGGGCTCGGAAACACCATATATTTT. V is TRBV5-5 and J is TRBJ1-3; 9 nucleotides line up with TRBD1. The CDR3 has 15 amino acids. Germline CDR1 SGHKS, CDR2 YYEKEE (reference sequence). V dropped 4 bases and J dropped 4; count of bases not matched to a gene: 6.

The CDR3 DNA is TGTGCCAGCAGCCGAAAGCCTCTAGGCGCAGAGACCCAGTACTTC. The encoded protein is CASSRKPLGAETQYF. This sequence joins TRBV11-2 and TRBJ2-5; D is unresolved. The CDR3 covers 15 residues. The germline V gene encodes CDR1 SGHAT and CDR2 FQNNGV. The germline V and J ends were trimmed by 5 bases and 4 bases, with 17 bases remaining between them.

The chain recombines TRBV5-1 with TRBJ1-2; 7 bases agree with TRBD1. Germline V gene lookup returns CDR1 SGHRS and CDR2 YFSETQ. The ends lost 0 bases at V and 3 bases at J; junction bases unmatched: 8. The CDR3 contains 16 residues. The DNA for the CDR3 is TGCGCCAGCAGCTTGGGATCGACAGGGCTGCACTATGGCTACACCTTC. It encodes CASSLGSTGLHYGYTF.

This clone was detected a few times. The chain uses TRBV11-3 and TRBJ1-6; tentative D call: TRBD1 (5 bases). Per the germline V gene, CDR1 is SGHNT and CDR2 is YENEEA. This CDR3 spans 13 amino acids. The V gene lost 6 bases and the J gene lost 13 bases, with 16 bases spanning the gap. CDR3 sequence (DNA): TGTGCCAGCAGAACCAGGGAGGTTGGGCCCCTCCACTTT. Its translation: CASRTREVGPLHF. Full variable domain (outside the CDR3, taken from reference TRBV11-3 and TRBJ1-6): EAGVVQSPRYKIIEKKQPVAFWCNPISGHNTLYWYLQNLGQGPELLIRYENEEAVDDSQLPKDRFSAERLKGVDSTLKIQPAELGDSAVYLCASRTREVGPLHFGNGTRLTVT.

The chain combines TRBV9 with TRBJ1-6; D ambiguous. Trimming pared 3 bases from V and 8 bases from J, leaving 9 bases between. The V gene's germline CDR1 is SGDLS and CDR2 YYNGEE. This CDR3 region has 13 residues. In DNA form, the CDR3 reads TGTGCCAGCAGCGCCCTGTTAGATTCACCCCTCCACTTT. Protein sequence: CASSALLDSPLHF. The whole variable domain, filled in from reference TRBV9 and TRBJ1-6, reads DSGVTQTPKHLITATGQRVTLRCSPRSGDLSVYWYQQSLDQGLQFLIQYYNGEERAKGNILERFSAQQFPDLHSELNLSSLELGDSALYFCASSALLDSPLHFGNGTRLTVT.

This clone was detected only a few times. This chain uses TRBV4-1 with TRBJ2-3; 7 bases align to TRBD1. CDR3 length: 19 residues. Per germline, CDR1 MGHRA and CDR2 YSYEKL. The J segment lost 4 bases and the V segment lost 2 bases, leaving 18 bases of the junction unmatched. CDR3 region: CASSQYAAQDRAWADTQYF. In DNA, the CDR3 is TGCGCCAGCAGCCAATACGCCGCCCAAGACAGGGCTTGGGCAGATACGCAGTATTTT.

This clone came up once. The genes are TRBV7-2 and TRBJ1-2; D unresolved. The V gene's germline CDR1 is SGHTA and CDR2 FQGNSA. This CDR3 is built from 12 residues. Deletions cut 2 bases from V and 2 bases from J, with 3 bases between. CDR3 region: CASSLSNYGYTF. DNA for the CDR3: TGTGCCAGCAGCTTATCAAACTATGGCTACACCTTC.

This chain connects TRBV28 to TRBJ1-2; D is undetermined. Germline V gene data show CDR1 as MDHEN and CDR2 as SYDVKM. The CDR3 spans 13 residues. With 2 bases removed from V and 6 bases from J, the gap between germline ends came to 10 bases. The CDR3: CASSLMFGDGYTF. Written as DNA, the CDR3 is TGTGCCAGCAGTTTAATGTTCGGGGATGGCTACACCTTC.

The chain has TRBV5-5 and TRBJ2-6; TRBD2 is a possible D gene (6 bases). The ends were cut back, 4 bases at V and 1 base at J, with 12 bases in the middle. The CDR3 contains 16 residues. CDR1 and CDR2 (germline): SGHKS, YYEKEE (reference sequence). CDR3 residues: CASSHRLASGANVLTF. In nucleotides, the CDR3 is TGTGCCAGCAGCCATCGGCTAGCGTCTGGGGCCAACGTCCTGACTTTC.